This T cell receptor beta chain is drawn from a study of shared clonotypes between healthy human individuals (dated by TCRdb to the early 2020s). In terms of the full investigation: A couple of women and three men aged 18 to 49 years were included in the cohort. Different laboratories and diverse techniques were used to prepare libraries and sequence TCR repertoires, to increase sequencing depth and limit assay-specific biases. The study deeply sequenced blood TCR repertoires of about five healthy adults to estimate repertoire size and the extent of clonotype sharing between individuals. For each donor, CD4 naive and CD4 memory were each run on three plates, CD8 naive on two plates, and CD8 memory on one plate. Leukapheresis yielded between about 0.9 and 9 billion PBMCs per donor. Results the study describes overall, beyond this receptor: Pairwise subsampling led to the expectation that sequencing depth would affect the degree of clonotype sharing among donors. Incomplete sequencing was indicated by rarefaction of sorted-subset datasets, despite the large sequencing depth. The genetic and exposure-history diversity represented was limited by the small number of donors. Higher generation probabilities were observed for clonotypes shared by all four sorted-subset donors than for non-shared clonotypes. Only blood was sampled, and tissue TCR repertoires likely differ from those in blood. Roughly 5.2% of naive CD4, 3.5% of naive CD8, approximately 2% of memory CD4, and around 0.42% of memory CD8 clonotypes were shared across a few donors. Naive subsets generally had larger estimated clonotype richness than memory subsets did.

The donors were healthy, HIV-negative adults who had no recently reported acute infections or vaccinations. Every donor was a Caucasian adult residing in Nashville, Tennessee, USA. The CD8 memory samples were a combination of magnetically selected CD45RO+ cells and CCR7-negative CD45RA+ effector memory (TemRA) cells. Blood was obtained by leukapheresis, after which PBMCs were separated by Ficoll-Histopaque density gradient centrifugation and cryopreserved in liquid nitrogen vapor phase. Analytical flow cytometry was used to check the purity and quantity of each magnetically sorted T cell population. Each sorted fraction had its genomic DNA isolated and then quantified by UV absorbance on a Nanodrop 2000c. From the cysteine up to the phenylalanine, the CDR3 has a length of 15 residues. The read is trimmed to its CDR3 DNA, 45 bases read in frame from base 1. Via the germline V gene (reference sequence), CDR1 is LNHNV and CDR2 YYDKDF. V is reduced by 0 bases and J by 5 bases, leaving a spacing of 11 bases between them.

Concerning this clone: Its binding antigen is unknown. No base quality information exists; no much larger clone differs at one position.

Using the deep immunoSEQ assay, multiplex PCR amplified TCR CDR3 regions from genomic DNA. Extracted genomic DNA from each cell subset was spread evenly across all wells of several immunoSEQ 96-well plates, with each plate serving as a replicate. For sorted subsets, around 0.2 ug genomic DNA, equal to tens of thousands of T cell genomes, was loaded into each replicate PCR. Purified libraries were measured with a Qubit 3.0 fluorometer, size-checked on a Bioanalyzer 2100, and measured again with the KAPA Library Quantification kit. A separate single-read 150-cycle Illumina NextSeq 550 flow cell was used to sequence each immunoSEQ 96-well plate. The original methods were these. Because the immunoSEQ output included only junctional sequences and no quality scores, the filtering could not be the same as the filtering used for full-length reads. Sequences were annotated with PyIR, a Python wrapper for IgBLAST v1.9, using IMGT germline references to assign V/J genes and CDR3. Any read was removed if the V/J assignment was weak (E-value above 1e-6), the CDR3 was missing, or the read contained stop codons, out-of-frame junctions, or ambiguous translated residues. A V3J clonotype was defined by an identical inferred V gene, J gene, and CDR3 amino acid sequence. Percentage overlap between repertoires was calculated by dividing the number of shared unique clonotypes by the size of the smaller repertoire. Three approaches were used to assess repertoire richness: RTK rarefaction, the Chao1 estimator, and Recon v2.1 estimates of unobserved clonotypes. Generation probabilities were computed with OLGA for all TCRbeta clonotypes obtained by the gDNA method from a handful of donors. In its TCRdb copy, this immuneACCESS table keeps in-frame sequences only and misses some clones. Where compared with another copy, unresolved V genes explain less than half of these, and the others have no known cause. V and J calls and clone size come straight from that table; D and trimming were deduced from the DNA. The sample profile shows about 92,000 clones; roughly three quarters of them were found once. The ten largest clones represent approximately 46% of the sample.

Recombination joined TRBV15 with TRBJ2-1, and perhaps TRBD1 as D gene, on 5 matching bases. What was sequenced was memory CD8+ T cells sorted from blood. This specimen's cell subset or site label, per the study, means: CD45RO+ cells pooled with CCR7-negative TemRA cells. The clonotype comes from a man between 25 and 39 years old in good health. The nucleotide sequence reads TGTGCCACCAGCAGAGACCCAGTGGACAACAATGAGCAGTTCTTC. Translation gives CATSRDPVDNNEQFF. Where the CDR3 stops, the reference TRBV15 and TRBJ2-1 genes take over; the full variable domain is DAMVIQNPRYQVTQFGKPVTLSCSQTLNHNVMYWYQQKSSQAPKLLFHYYDKDFNNEADTPDNFQSRRPNTSFCFLDIRSPGLGDTAMYLCATSRDPVDNNEQFFGPGTRLTVL.